This TCR beta chain was sequenced during a study of shared clonotypes between healthy human individuals. Germline V gives CDR1 KGHSH, CDR2 LQKENI. This CDR3 spans 16 amino acids. V lost 4 bases and J 3 bases, leaving 17 bases between the germline ends. The assay was carried out at the deep level. Some clones are missing from TCRdb's copy, which holds only in-frame ones; the method was immunoSEQ multiplex PCR. The sample contains some 1,900,000 clones, approximately 94% of which appear only once. CD45RO-negative CD8 cells positively selected for CCR7 made up the naive population, which excluded terminally differentiated effector memory CD45RA+ cells.

The chain has TRBV18 and TRBJ2-3; a weak D match, TRBD2 (5 bases). What was sequenced was naive CD8+ T cells sorted from blood. The clonotype was recovered from a man between 18 and 35 years old in good health. CDR3 DNA sequence: TGTGCCAGCTCACGGGCGAGGGAATTTTGGACAGATACGCAGTATTTT. This translates into CASSRAREFWTDTQYF.